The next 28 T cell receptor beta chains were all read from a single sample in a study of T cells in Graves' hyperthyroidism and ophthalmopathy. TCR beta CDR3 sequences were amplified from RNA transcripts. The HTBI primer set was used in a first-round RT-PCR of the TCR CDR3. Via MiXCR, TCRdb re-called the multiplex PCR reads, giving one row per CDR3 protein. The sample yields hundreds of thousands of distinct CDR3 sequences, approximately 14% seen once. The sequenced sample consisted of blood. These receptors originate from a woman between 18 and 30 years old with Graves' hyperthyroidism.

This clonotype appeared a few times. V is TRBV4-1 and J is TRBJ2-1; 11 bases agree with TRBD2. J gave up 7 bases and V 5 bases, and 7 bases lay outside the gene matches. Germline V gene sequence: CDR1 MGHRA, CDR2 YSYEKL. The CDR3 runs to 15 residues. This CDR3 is CASSSLAGVSNEQFF. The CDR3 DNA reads TGCGCCAGCAGCTCACTAGCGGGAGTTAGTAATGAGCAGTTCTTC.

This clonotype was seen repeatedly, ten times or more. The CDR3: CASSQAGRAEAFF. The CDR3, as DNA: TGTGCCAGCAGCCAAGCCGGGAGAGCTGAAGCTTTCTTT. The V call is TRBV3-1, the J call TRBJ1-1; D gene uncertain. Germline V gene sequence: CDR1 LGHDT, CDR2 YNNKEL (reference sequence). The CDR3 sequence is 13 residues long. V dropped 1 base and J dropped 6 bases, with 9 bases sitting between them.

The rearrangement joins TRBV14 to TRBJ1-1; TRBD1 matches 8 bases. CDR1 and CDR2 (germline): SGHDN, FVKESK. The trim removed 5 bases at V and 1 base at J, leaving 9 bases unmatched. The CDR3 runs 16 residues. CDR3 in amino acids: CASSTRRTGRNTEAFF. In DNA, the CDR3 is TGTGCCAGCAGCACCCGGCGGACAGGGCGGAACACTGAAGCTTTCTTT.

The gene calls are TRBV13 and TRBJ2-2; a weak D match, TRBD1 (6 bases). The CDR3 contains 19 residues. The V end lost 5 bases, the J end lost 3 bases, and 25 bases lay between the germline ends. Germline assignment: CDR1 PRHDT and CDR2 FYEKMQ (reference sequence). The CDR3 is CASSARGGSQTWDTGELFF. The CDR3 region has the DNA TGTGCCAGCAGCGCCCGTGGGGGCAGTCAAACGTGGGACACCGGGGAGCTGTTTTTT.

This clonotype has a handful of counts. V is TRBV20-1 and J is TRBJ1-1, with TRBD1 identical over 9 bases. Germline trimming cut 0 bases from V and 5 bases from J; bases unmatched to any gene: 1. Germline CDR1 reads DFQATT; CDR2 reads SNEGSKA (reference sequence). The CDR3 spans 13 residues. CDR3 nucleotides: TGCAGTGCTAGAGAGACAGGGGGGACTGAAGCTTTCTTT. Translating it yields CSARETGGTEAFF.

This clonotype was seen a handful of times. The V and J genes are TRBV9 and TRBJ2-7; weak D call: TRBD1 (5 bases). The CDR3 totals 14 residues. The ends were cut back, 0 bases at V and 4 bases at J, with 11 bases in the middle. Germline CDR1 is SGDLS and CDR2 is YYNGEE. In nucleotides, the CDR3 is TGTGCCAGCAGCGTAGGGGCGGACACTTACGAGCAGTACTTC. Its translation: CASSVGADTYEQYF.

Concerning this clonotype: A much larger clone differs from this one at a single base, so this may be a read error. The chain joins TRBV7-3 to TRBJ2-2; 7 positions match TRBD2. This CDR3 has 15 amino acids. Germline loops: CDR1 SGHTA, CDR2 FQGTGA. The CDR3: CASGLLAGNAGELFF. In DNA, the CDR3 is TGTGCCAGCGGCTTATTAGCGGGCAACGCCGGGGAGCTGTTTTTT.

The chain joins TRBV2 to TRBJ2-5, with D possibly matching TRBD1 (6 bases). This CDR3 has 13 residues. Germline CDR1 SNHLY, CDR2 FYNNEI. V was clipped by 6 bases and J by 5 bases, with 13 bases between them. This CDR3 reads CASRDSKRETQYF. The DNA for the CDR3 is TGTGCCAGCAGGGACAGCAAAAGGGAGACCCAGTACTTC.

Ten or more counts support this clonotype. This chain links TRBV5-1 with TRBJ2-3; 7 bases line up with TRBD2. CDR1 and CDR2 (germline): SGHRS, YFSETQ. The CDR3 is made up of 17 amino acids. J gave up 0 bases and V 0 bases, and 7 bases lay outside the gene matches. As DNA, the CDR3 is TGCGCCAGCAGCTTGGTTAGCGGGTCCCCCAGCACAGATACGCAGTATTTT. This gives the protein CASSLVSGSPSTDTQYF.

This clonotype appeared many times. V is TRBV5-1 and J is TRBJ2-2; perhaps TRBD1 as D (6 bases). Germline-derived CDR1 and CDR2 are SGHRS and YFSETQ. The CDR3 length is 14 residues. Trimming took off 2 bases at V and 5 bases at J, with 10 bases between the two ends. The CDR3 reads CASSLGTPTGELFF. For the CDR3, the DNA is TGCGCCAGCAGCTTAGGGACACCAACCGGGGAGCTGTTTTTT.

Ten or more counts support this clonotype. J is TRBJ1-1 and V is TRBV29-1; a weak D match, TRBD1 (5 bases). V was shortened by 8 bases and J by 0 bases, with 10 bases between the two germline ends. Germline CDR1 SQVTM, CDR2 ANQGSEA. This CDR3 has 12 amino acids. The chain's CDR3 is CSYRDLNTEAFF. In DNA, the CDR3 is TGCAGCTACCGGGACCTGAACACTGAAGCTTTCTTT.

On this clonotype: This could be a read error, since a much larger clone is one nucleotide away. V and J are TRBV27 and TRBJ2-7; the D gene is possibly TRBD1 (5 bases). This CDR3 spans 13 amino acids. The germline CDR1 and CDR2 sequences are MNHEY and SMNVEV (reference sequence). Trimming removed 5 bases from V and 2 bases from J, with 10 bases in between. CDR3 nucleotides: TGTGCCAGCAGTGAGTCGACAGCCTACGAGCAGTACTTC. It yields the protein CASSESTAYEQYF.

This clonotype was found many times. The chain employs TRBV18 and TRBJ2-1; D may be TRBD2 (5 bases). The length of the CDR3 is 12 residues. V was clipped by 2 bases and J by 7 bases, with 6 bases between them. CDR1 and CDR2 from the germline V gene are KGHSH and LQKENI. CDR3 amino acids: CASSPSGNEQFF. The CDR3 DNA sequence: TGTGCCAGCTCACCATCGGGGAATGAGCAGTTCTTC.

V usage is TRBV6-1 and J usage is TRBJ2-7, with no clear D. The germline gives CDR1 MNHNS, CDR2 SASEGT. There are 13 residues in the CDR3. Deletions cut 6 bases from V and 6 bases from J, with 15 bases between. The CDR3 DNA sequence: TGTGCCAGCAGGCAGACCCGGATGGGCGAGCAGTACTTC. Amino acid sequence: CASRQTRMGEQYF.

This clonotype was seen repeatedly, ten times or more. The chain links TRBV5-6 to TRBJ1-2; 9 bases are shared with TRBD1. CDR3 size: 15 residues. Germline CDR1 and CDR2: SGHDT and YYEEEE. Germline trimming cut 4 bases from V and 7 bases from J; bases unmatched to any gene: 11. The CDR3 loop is CASSPGDRAVGGYTF. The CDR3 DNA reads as TGTGCCAGCAGCCCTGGGGACAGGGCGGTAGGTGGCTACACCTTC.

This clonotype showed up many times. The CDR3 loop is CASSPSGALGEAFF. The CDR3 DNA reads TGTGCCAGCAGTCCCTCAGGGGCGCTTGGTGAAGCTTTCTTT. The chain carries TRBV12-3 or TRBV12-4 and TRBJ1-1, with TRBD1 as a possible D gene (6 bases). The CDR3 spans 14 residues. Trimming pared 5 bases from V and 7 bases from J, leaving 17 bases between.

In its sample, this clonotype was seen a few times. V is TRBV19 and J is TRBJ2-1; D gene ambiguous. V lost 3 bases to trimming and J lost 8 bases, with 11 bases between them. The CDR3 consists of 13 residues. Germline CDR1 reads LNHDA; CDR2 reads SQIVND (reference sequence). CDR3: CASSMGPLDEQFF. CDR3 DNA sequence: TGTGCCAGTAGTATGGGCCCCTTGGATGAGCAGTTCTTC.

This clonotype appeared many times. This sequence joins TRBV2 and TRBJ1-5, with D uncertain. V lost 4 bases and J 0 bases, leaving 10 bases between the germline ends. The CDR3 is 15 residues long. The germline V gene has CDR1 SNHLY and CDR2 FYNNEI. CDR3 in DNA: TGTGCCAGCAGTGTTTTCCGACATAGCAATCAGCCCCAGCATTTT. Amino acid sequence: CASSVFRHSNQPQHF.

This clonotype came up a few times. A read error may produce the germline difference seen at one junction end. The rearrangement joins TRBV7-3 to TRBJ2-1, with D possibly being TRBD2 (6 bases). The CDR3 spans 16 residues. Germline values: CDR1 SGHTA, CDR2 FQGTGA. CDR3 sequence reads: CTSSLSWDSPYNEQFF. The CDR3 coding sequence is TGTACCAGCAGCCTCAGTTGGGACTCCCCCTACAATGAGCAGTTCTTC.

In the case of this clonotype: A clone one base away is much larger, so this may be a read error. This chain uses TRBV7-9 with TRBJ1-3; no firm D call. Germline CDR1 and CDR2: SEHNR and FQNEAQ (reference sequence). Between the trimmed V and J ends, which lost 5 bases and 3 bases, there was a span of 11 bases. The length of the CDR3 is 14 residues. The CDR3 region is CASSRAFFGNTIYF. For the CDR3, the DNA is TGTGCCAGCAGCAGGGCCTTCTTTGGAAACACCATATATTTT.

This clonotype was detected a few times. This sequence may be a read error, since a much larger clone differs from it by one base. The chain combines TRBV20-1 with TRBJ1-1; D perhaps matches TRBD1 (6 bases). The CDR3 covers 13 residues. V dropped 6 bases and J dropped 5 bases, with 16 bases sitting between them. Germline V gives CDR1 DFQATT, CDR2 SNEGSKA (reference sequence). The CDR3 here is CSAAEGGGTEAFF. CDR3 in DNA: TGCAGTGCCGCCGAAGGGGGGGGGACTGAAGCTTTCTTT.

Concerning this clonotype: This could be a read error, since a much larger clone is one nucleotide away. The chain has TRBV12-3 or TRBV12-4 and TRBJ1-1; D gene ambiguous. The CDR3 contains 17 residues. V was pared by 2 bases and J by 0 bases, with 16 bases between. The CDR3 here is CASSLLTRVSMNTEAFF. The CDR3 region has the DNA TGTGCCAGCAGTTTATTGACAAGGGTATCCATGAACACTGAAGCTTTCTTT.

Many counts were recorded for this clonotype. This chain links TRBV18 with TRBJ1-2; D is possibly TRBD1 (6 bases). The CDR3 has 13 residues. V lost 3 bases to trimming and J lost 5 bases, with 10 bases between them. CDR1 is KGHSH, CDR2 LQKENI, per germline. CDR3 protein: CASSPQGRYGYTF. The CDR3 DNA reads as TGTGCCAGCTCACCGCAGGGGAGGTATGGCTACACCTTC.

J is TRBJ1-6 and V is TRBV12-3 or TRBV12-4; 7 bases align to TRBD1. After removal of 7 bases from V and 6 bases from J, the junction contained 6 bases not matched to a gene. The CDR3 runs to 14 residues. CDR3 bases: TGTGCCAGCACCCCGACAGGGAGTAATTCACCCCTCCACTTT. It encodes CASTPTGSNSPLHF.

CDR3 DNA sequence: TGTGCCAGCAGCTTAGGGACAGGGGCTATCAATGAAAAACTGTTTTTT. Translating gives CASSLGTGAINEKLFF. The rearrangement uses TRBV7-9 and TRBJ1-4, with 9 positions matching TRBD1. The V gene's germline CDR1 is SEHNR and CDR2 FQNEAQ (reference sequence). This CDR3 is built from 16 residues. Trimming at V came to 1 base and at J to 5 bases, leaving 5 bases not matched to a gene. Full variable domain (outside the CDR3, taken from reference TRBV7-9 and TRBJ1-4): DTGVSQNPRHKITKRGQNVTFRCDPISEHNRLYWYRQTLGQGPEFLTYFQNEAQLEKSRLLSDRFSAERPKGSFSTLEIQRTEQGDSAMYLCASSLGTGAINEKLFFGSGTQLSVL.

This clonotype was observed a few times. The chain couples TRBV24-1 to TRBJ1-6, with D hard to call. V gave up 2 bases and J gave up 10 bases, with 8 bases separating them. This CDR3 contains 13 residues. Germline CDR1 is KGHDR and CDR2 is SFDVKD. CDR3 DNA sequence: TGTGCCACCAGTGATTCAGGATACTCACCCCTCCACTTT. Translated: CATSDSGYSPLHF.

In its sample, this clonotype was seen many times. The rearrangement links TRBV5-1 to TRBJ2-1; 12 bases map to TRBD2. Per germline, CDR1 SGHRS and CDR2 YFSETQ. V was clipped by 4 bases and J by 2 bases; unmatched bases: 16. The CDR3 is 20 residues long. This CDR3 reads CASSSTSGGSWRGTYNEQFF. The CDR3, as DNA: TGCGCCAGCAGCAGCACTAGCGGGGGGAGTTGGCGAGGCACCTACAATGAGCAGTTCTTC.

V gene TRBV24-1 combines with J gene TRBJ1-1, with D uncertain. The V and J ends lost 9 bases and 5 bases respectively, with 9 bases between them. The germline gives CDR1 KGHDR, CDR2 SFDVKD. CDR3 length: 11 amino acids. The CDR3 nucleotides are TGTGCCACCTCCAGCAAGACTGAAGCTTTCTTT. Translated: CATSSKTEAFF.